A single sample is the source of the 24 T cell receptor beta chains below, sequenced in a study of PD-1 blockade in classical Hodgkin lymphoma. This sample's time point: cycle 4 day 1 (C4D1), after more than five weeks of nivolumab. Each patient's relapse followed autologous stem cell transplantation, and brentuximab vedotin exposure varied. TCRdb's table, derived via immunoSEQ multiplex PCR, lists solely in-frame clones and lacks some. The profile shows about 39,000 clones, 77% of them singletons. Specimen: peripheral blood mononuclear cells (PBMCs), collected before the fourth cycle of nivolumab. These receptors all come from a human donor with classical Hodgkin lymphoma.

The rearrangement links TRBV19 to TRBJ2-7, with TRBD1 matching over 10 bases. The CDR3 contains 15 residues. CDR1 and CDR2 from the germline V gene are LNHDA and SQIVND (reference sequence). V dropped 3 bases and J dropped 4; count of bases not matched to a gene: 6. The CDR3 coding sequence is TGTGCCAGTAGTATCATCGGGACAGGGGAATACGAGCAGTACTTC. It yields the protein CASSIIGTGEYEQYF.

V and J are TRBV7-2 and TRBJ2-3; possibly TRBD2 for D (7 bases). This CDR3 contains 16 residues. V lost 3 bases and J 2 bases, leaving 15 bases between the germline ends. Germline V gives CDR1 SGHTA, CDR2 FQGNSA. CDR3 sequence reads: CASSFVVGGPTDTQYF. The CDR3 DNA follows: TGTGCCAGCAGCTTTGTGGTGGGGGGGCCCACAGATACGCAGTATTTT.

This chain links TRBV5-5 with TRBJ1-2; D possibly corresponds to TRBD1 (5 bases). V was clipped by 1 base and J by 12 bases, with 10 bases between them. CDR1 is SGHKS and CDR2 is YYEKEE in the germline V gene (reference sequence). This CDR3 spans 11 amino acids. CDR3 sequence reads: CASSLNGADTF. The CDR3 region has the DNA TGTGCCAGCAGCTTGAATGGGGCGGACACCTTC.

V and J are TRBV7-2 and TRBJ2-3; TRBD1 aligns across 10 bases. V dropped 6 bases and J dropped 9; count of bases not matched to a gene: 15. Germline CDR1 SGHTA, CDR2 FQGNSA. CDR3 length equals 16 residues. CDR3 sequence reads: CASSTPGQGWSRTQYF. CDR3 bases: TGTGCCAGCAGTACTCCGGGACAGGGGTGGAGTAGGACGCAGTATTTT.

This clone was detected only once. The chain couples TRBV7-2 to TRBJ2-5, with D perhaps assigned TRBD1 or TRBD2 (7 bases each). CDR1 and CDR2 (germline): SGHTA, FQGNSA. The CDR3 contains 15 residues. Trimming pared 5 bases from V and 4 bases from J, leaving 17 bases between. The CDR3 DNA reads as TGTGCCAGCAGCCCAGGGGGGGGGCTTCCAGAGACCCAGTACTTC. Amino acid sequence: CASSPGGGLPETQYF.

This chain uses TRBV11-2 with TRBJ2-3, with D possibly TRBD2 on 6 matching bases. This CDR3 spans 14 amino acids. The ends were cut back, 5 bases at V and 2 bases at J, with 11 bases in the middle. CDR1 and CDR2 (germline): SGHAT, FQNNGV. The CDR3 nucleotides read TGTGCCAGCAGCCGGGACTTTGACACAGATACGCAGTATTTT. As protein: CASSRDFDTDTQYF. The variable domain in full, with the rest retrieved from reference TRBV11-2 and TRBJ2-3, is EAGVAQSPRYKIIEKRQSVAFWCNPISGHATLYWYQQILGQGPKLLIQFQNNGVVDDSQLPKDRFSAERLKGVDSTLKIQPAKLEDSAVYLCASSRDFDTDTQYFGPGTRLTVL.

V gene TRBV19 combines with J gene TRBJ1-3; 8 bases fit TRBD1. The CDR3 is 16 residues long. The germline V gene encodes CDR1 LNHDA and CDR2 SQIVND (reference sequence). V dropped 5 bases and J dropped 1; count of bases not matched to a gene: 7. The CDR3 is CASSFRQGLSGNTIYF. CDR3 nucleotides: TGTGCCAGTAGTTTTAGACAGGGGCTGTCTGGAAACACCATATATTTT.

The chain has TRBV12-5 and TRBJ1-1; possible D gene TRBD1, 5 bases. This CDR3 is built from 16 residues. V dropped 0 bases and J dropped 0 bases, with 11 bases sitting between them. Germline CDR1 reads LGHNT; CDR2 reads FRNRAP. CDR3 coding DNA: TGTGCTAGTGGTTTGGTACCTACAGGCATGAACACTGAAGCTTTCTTT. Protein sequence: CASGLVPTGMNTEAFF.

The V gene is TRBV11-2, the J gene TRBJ1-6; TRBD1 might be the D (5 bases). Germline CDR1 reads SGHAT; CDR2 reads FQNNGV. The CDR3 contains 15 residues. The germline V and J ends were trimmed by 0 bases and 10 bases, with 13 bases remaining between them. The chain's CDR3 is CASSLDPWGVSPLHF. The CDR3 coding sequence is TGTGCCAGCAGCTTAGACCCGTGGGGGGTCTCACCCCTCCACTTT.

This clone is judged medium-sized. The chain has TRBV2 and TRBJ1-2, with 8 bases matching TRBD1. The V and J ends lost 6 bases and 4 bases, in that order; junction bases with no gene match: 7. Germline V gene lookup returns CDR1 SNHLY and CDR2 FYNNEI. The CDR3 extends over 14 amino acids. The CDR3 DNA is TGTGCCAGCAGCGCCGGGACAGGAGGCTATGGCTACACCTTC. The encoded protein is CASSAGTGGYGYTF.

The count of this clone is one. This chain links TRBV9 with TRBJ1-3; the match to TRBD1 covers 8 bases. CDR3 length: 15 residues. V gave up 0 bases and J gave up 6 bases; unmatched junction bases: 5. Per the germline V gene, CDR1 is SGDLS and CDR2 is YYNGEE. The CDR3 sequence is CASSVEGQGLNTIYF. DNA of the CDR3: TGTGCCAGCAGCGTAGAAGGACAGGGACTAAACACCATATATTTT.

This chain uses TRBV5-4 with TRBJ1-6, with 7 bases aligning to TRBD1. V lost 4 bases and J lost 7; bases outside the gene matches: 5. The CDR3 spans 14 residues. Germline V lookup: CDR1 SGHNT, CDR2 YYREEE (reference sequence). The CDR3 loop is CASSPNRGNSPLHF. In DNA, the CDR3 is TGTGCCAGCAGCCCAAACAGGGGAAATTCACCCCTCCACTTT.

This chain joins TRBV28 and TRBJ2-1, with 8 bases matching TRBD1. Germline CDR1 is MDHEN and CDR2 is SYDVKM. V lost 4 bases to trimming and J lost 5 bases; unmatched junction nucleotides: 7. The CDR3 sequence is 15 residues long. This CDR3 is CASSSPGQVNNEQFF. CDR3 nucleotide sequence: TGTGCCAGCAGTTCGCCGGGACAGGTAAACAATGAGCAGTTCTTC.

The chain is built from TRBV9 and TRBJ2-6; D remains ambiguous. Trimming pared 0 bases from V and 4 bases from J, leaving 8 bases between. This CDR3 has 15 residues. Germline V gene data show CDR1 as SGDLS and CDR2 as YYNGEE. The DNA of the CDR3 is TGTGCCAGCAGCGTAGATGGGGTCGGGGCCAACGTCCTGACTTTC. Protein product: CASSVDGVGANVLTF.

The genes are TRBV7-9 and TRBJ1-6, with no clear D. The V gene lost 1 base and the J gene lost 11 bases, with 18 bases spanning the gap. The germline V gene encodes CDR1 SEHNR and CDR2 FQNEAQ (reference sequence). The CDR3 is made up of 16 amino acids. CDR3 in DNA: TGTGCCAGCAGCTTAGGGTTTGCCAGGTCTTGGGCACCCCTCCACTTT. It yields the protein CASSLGFARSWAPLHF. Combining the CDR3 with reference TRBV7-9 and TRBJ1-6 gives the whole variable domain DTGVSQNPRHKITKRGQNVTFRCDPISEHNRLYWYRQTLGQGPEFLTYFQNEAQLEKSRLLSDRFSAERPKGSFSTLEIQRTEQGDSAMYLCASSLGFARSWAPLHFGNGTRLTVT.

The chain recombines TRBV5-1 with TRBJ2-1, with TRBD1 as a possible D gene (6 bases). V was pared by 0 bases and J by 8 bases, with 15 bases between. Germline assignment: CDR1 SGHRS and CDR2 YFSETQ. The CDR3 consists of 15 residues. This chain's CDR3 is CASSLGQGSGHEQFF. CDR3 sequence (DNA): TGCGCCAGCAGCTTGGGTCAGGGGTCGGGACATGAGCAGTTCTTC.

The chain carries TRBV5-1 and TRBJ1-2; 7 bases map to TRBD1. The CDR3 extends over 14 amino acids. V shed 2 bases and J 4 bases; nucleotides not matched to a gene: 5. Germline V lookup: CDR1 SGHRS, CDR2 YFSETQ. CDR3 nucleotide sequence: TGCGCCAGCAGCTTAAACAGGGGCTCCTATGGCTACACCTTC. Translation gives CASSLNRGSYGYTF.

The chain has TRBV5-8 and TRBJ2-7, with D possibly being TRBD1 (6 bases). This CDR3 is built from 15 residues. From germline, CDR1 is SGHTS and CDR2 YDEGEE. V was trimmed by 4 bases and J by 0 bases, leaving 14 bases between them. The CDR3 loop reads CASSPHRVLSYEQYF. The DNA of the CDR3 is TGTGCCAGCAGCCCCCACAGGGTCCTCTCCTACGAGCAGTACTTC.

This rearrangement joins TRBV7-2 to TRBJ2-5; D is uncertain. Per the germline V gene, CDR1 is SGHTA and CDR2 is FQGNSA. Between the trimmed V and J ends, which lost 7 bases and 5 bases, there was a span of 20 bases. This CDR3 is 15 amino acids long. CDR3 DNA sequence: TGTGCCAGCAAGGCCTTAGCAGCTTTGGGGGAGACCCAGTACTTC. This encodes CASKALAALGETQYF.

The J gene is TRBJ2-3, the V gene TRBV7-3, with TRBD2 identical over 9 bases. Germline loops: CDR1 SGHTA, CDR2 FQGTGA. J lost 5 bases, V lost 3 bases, and 0 bases had no gene match. The CDR3 covers 13 residues. For the CDR3, the DNA is TGTGCCAGCAGCTTGACTAGCGGAGATACGCAGTATTTT. Its protein is CASSLTSGDTQYF.

CDR3 residues: CASSQETGSNQPQHF. In DNA form, the CDR3 reads TGCGCCAGCAGCCAAGAGACAGGGAGCAATCAGCCCCAGCATTTT. The chain employs TRBV4-1 and TRBJ1-5, with 7 bases lining up with TRBD1. Germline V CDR1 and CDR2: MGHRA, YSYEKL. The CDR3 loop spans 15 amino acids. The V segment lost 0 bases and the J segment 1 base; nucleotides outside the gene matches: 0.

The chain links TRBV28 to TRBJ2-4, with D possibly being TRBD1 (5 bases). Trimming left V 2 bases short and J 6 bases short, with 17 bases between. CDR1 MDHEN and CDR2 SYDVKM come from the germline V gene. The CDR3 extends over 16 amino acids. This CDR3 reads CASSLVYPPRANIQYF. The CDR3 DNA follows: TGTGCCAGCAGTTTAGTTTACCCCCCCAGGGCAAACATTCAGTACTTC.

CDR3 in amino acids: CASTLDRTGFQHF. The CDR3 region has the DNA TGTGCCAGCACCTTGGACAGGACAGGTTTCCAGCATTTT. The chain recombines TRBV6-1 with TRBJ1-5; 7 positions match TRBD1. Germline loops: CDR1 MNHNS, CDR2 SASEGT. The CDR3 has 13 residues. V gave up 7 bases and J gave up 12 bases; unmatched junction bases: 12.

The V and J genes are TRBV5-4 and TRBJ2-3; D is undetermined. Trimming shortened V by 2 bases and J by 2 bases, and 6 bases separated the two germline ends. This CDR3 spans 13 amino acids. Germline loops: CDR1 SGHNT, CDR2 YYREEE (reference sequence). The CDR3 region has the DNA TGTGCCAGCAGCTTCGGCACCACAGATACGCAGTATTTT. Translation gives CASSFGTTDTQYF.